This TCR beta chain is from a study of cytomegalovirus exposure and HLA in healthy donors. PCR involved 60 Vbeta and 13 Jbeta primers. Method: immunoSEQ multiplex PCR; TCRdb's copy keeps in-frame clones and lacks some. The sample carries some 160,000 clones, roughly 85% recorded once. Germline V gene data show CDR1 as SGDLS and CDR2 as YYNGEE. V was pared by 0 bases and J by 2 bases, with 5 bases of the junction left unmatched. The CDR3 contains 17 residues. The chain couples TRBV9 to TRBJ2-3, with 11 bases fitting TRBD2. Source material: PBMCs. This receptor was obtained from a woman aged 30 to 39 in good health and CMV-seronegative. CDR3 region: CASSVEPSGGHTDTQYF. Written as DNA, the CDR3 is TGTGCCAGCAGCGTAGAGCCTAGCGGGGGGCACACAGATACGCAGTATTTT.